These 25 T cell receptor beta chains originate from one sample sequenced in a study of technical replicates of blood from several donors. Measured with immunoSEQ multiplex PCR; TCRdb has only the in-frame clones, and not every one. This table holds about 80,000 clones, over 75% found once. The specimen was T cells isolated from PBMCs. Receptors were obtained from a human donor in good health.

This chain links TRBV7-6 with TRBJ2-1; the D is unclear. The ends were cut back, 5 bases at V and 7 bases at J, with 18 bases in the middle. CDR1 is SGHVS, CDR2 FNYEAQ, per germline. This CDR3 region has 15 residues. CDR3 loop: CASSPTQALGNEQFF. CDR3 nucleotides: TGTGCCAGCAGCCCGACCCAGGCCCTTGGGAATGAGCAGTTCTTC.

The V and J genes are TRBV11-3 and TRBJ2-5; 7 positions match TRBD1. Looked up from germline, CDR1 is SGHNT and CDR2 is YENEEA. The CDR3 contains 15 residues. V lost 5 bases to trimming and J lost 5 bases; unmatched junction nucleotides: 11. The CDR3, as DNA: TGTGCCAGCAGCGCCCACAGGGGAAATAGCGAGACCCAGTACTTC. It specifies CASSAHRGNSETQYF.

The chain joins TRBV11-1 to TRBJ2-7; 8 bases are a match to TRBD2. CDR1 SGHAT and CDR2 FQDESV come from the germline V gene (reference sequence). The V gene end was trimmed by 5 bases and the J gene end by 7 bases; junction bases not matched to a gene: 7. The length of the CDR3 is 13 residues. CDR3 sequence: CASSPGLVREQYF. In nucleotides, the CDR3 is TGTGCCAGCAGCCCGGGACTAGTCCGGGAGCAGTACTTC. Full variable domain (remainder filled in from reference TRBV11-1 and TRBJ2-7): EAEVAQSPRYKITEKSQAVAFWCDPISGHATLYWYRQILGQGPELLVQFQDESVVDDSQLPKDRFSAERLKGVDSTLKIQPAELGDSAMYLCASSPGLVREQYFGPGTRLTVT.

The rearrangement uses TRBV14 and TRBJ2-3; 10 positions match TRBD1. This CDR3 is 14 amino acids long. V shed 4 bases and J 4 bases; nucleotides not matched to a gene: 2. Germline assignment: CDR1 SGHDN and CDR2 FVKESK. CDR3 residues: CASSPGQGADTQYF. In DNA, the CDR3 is TGTGCCAGCAGCCCAGGACAGGGGGCAGATACGCAGTATTTT.

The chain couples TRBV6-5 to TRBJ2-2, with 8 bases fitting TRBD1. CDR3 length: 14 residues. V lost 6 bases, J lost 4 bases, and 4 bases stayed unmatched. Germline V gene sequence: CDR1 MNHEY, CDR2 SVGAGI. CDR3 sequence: CASRRDRSTGELFF. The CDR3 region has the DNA TGTGCCAGCAGGCGGGACAGGAGCACCGGGGAGCTGTTTTTT.

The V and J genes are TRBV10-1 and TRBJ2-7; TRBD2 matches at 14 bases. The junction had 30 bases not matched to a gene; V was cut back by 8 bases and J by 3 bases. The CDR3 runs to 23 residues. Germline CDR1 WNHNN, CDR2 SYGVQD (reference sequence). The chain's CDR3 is CASALTPPDPGSGTSGGHYEQYF. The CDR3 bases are TGCGCCAGCGCTTTGACACCGCCGGATCCAGGATCTGGGACTAGCGGGGGACACTACGAGCAGTACTTC.

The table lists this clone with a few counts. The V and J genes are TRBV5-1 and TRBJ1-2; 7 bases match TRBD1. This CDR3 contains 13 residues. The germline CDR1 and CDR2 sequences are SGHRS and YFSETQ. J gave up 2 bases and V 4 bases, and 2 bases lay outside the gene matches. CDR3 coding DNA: TGCGCCAGCAGCGACAGGGTAAACTATGGCTACACCTTC. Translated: CASSDRVNYGYTF.

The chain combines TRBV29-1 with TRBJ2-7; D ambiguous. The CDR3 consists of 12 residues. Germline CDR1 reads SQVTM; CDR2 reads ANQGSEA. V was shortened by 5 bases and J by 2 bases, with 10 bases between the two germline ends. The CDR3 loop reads CSVIYQTYEQYF. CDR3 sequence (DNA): TGCAGCGTTATTTATCAGACCTACGAGCAGTACTTC.

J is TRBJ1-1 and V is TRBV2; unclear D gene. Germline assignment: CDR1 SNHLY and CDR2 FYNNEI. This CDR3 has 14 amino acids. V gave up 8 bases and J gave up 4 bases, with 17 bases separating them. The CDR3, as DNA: TGTGCCAGCCGCCCGTTGCGGTCGGGCACTGAAGCTTTCTTT. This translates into CASRPLRSGTEAFF. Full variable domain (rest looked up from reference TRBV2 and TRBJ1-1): EPEVTQTPSHQVTQMGQEVILRCVPISNHLYFYWYRQILGQKVEFLVSFYNNEISEKSEIFDDQFSVERPDGSNFTLKIRSTKLEDSAMYFCASRPLRSGTEAFFGQGTRLTVV.

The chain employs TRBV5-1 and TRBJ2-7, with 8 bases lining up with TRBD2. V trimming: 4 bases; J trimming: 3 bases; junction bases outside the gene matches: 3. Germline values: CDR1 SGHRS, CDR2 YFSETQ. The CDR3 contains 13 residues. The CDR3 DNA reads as TGCGCCAGCAGCCTGGGACTAGACTACGAGCAGTACTTC. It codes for CASSLGLDYEQYF.

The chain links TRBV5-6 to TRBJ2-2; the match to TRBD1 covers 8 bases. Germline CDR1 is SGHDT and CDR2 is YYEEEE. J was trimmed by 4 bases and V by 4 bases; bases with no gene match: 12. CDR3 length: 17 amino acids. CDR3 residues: CASSPPGQGFVTGELFF. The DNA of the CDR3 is TGTGCCAGCAGCCCCCCCGGACAGGGCTTTGTCACCGGGGAGCTGTTTTTT.

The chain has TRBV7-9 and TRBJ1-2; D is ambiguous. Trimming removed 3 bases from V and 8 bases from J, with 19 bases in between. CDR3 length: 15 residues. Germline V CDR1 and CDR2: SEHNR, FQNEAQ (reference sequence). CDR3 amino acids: CASSFEFSWSGGYTF. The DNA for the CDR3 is TGTGCCAGCAGCTTCGAATTTTCCTGGAGCGGCGGCTACACCTTC.

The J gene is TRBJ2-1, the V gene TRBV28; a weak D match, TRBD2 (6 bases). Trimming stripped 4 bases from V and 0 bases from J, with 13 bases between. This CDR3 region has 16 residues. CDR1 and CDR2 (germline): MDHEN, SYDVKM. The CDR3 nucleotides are TGTGCCAGCAGTTCGACGCGGGAATACTCCTACAATGAGCAGTTCTTC. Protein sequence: CASSSTREYSYNEQFF.

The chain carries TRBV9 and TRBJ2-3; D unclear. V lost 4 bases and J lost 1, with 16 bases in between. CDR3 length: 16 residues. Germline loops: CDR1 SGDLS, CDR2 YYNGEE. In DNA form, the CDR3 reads TGTGCCAGCAGCTCCCATGGAGTCGGCGGCACAGATACGCAGTATTTT. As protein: CASSSHGVGGTDTQYF.

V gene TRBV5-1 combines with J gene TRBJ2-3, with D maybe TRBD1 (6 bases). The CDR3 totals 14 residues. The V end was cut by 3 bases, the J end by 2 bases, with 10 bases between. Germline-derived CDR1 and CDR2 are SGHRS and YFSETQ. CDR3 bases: TGCGCCAGCAGCTCAACAGGGTACACAGATACGCAGTATTTT. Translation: CASSSTGYTDTQYF. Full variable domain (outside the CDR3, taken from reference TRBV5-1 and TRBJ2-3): KAGVTQTPRYLIKTRGQQVTLSCSPISGHRSVSWYQQTPGQGLQFLFEYFSETQRNKGNFPGRFSGRQFSNSRSEMNVSTLELGDSALYLCASSSTGYTDTQYFGPGTRLTVL.

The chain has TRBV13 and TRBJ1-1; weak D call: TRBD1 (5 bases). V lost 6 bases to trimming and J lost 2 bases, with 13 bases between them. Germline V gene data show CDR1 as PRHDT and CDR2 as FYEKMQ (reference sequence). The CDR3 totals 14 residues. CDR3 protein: CASSWDGLNTEAFF. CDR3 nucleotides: TGTGCCAGCAGTTGGGACGGACTAAACACTGAAGCTTTCTTT. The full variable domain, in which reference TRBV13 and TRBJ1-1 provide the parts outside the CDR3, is AAGVIQSPRHLIKEKRETATLKCYPIPRHDTVYWYQQGPGQDPQFLISFYEKMQSDKGSIPDRFSAQQFSDYHSELNMSSLELGDSALYFCASSWDGLNTEAFFGQGTRLTVV.

CDR3 DNA sequence: TGTGCCAGCAGCCTTGTTGGCTCAATCACAGATACGCAGTATTTT. Protein product: CASSLVGSITDTQYF. The V gene is TRBV9, the J gene TRBJ2-3; D is ambiguous. The ends were cut back, 4 bases at V and 2 bases at J, with 14 bases in the middle. The germline gives CDR1 SGDLS, CDR2 YYNGEE. The CDR3 has 15 residues.

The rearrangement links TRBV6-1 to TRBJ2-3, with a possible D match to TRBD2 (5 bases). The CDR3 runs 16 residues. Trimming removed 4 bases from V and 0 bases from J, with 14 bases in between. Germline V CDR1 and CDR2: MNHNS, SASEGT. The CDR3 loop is CASSVHSGASTDTQYF. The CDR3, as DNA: TGTGCCAGCAGTGTGCACAGCGGTGCTAGCACAGATACGCAGTATTTT.

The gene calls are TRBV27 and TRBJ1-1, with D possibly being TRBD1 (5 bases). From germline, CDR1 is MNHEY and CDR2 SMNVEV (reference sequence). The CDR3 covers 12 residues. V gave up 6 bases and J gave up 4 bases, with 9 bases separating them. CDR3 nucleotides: TGTGCCAGCAGGGGGCTAGGCACTGAAGCTTTCTTT. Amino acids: CASRGLGTEAFF.

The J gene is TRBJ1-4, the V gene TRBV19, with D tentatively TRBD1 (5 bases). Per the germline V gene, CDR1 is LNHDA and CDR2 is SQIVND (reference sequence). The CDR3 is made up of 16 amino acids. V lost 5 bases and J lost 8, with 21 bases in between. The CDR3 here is CASSAPSGATREKLFF. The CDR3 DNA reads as TGTGCCAGTAGTGCCCCGAGCGGGGCTACCCGCGAAAAACTGTTTTTT.

CDR3: CASSLGGRGYEQYF. In DNA, the CDR3 is TGTGCCAGCAGTTTAGGCGGGAGAGGCTACGAGCAGTACTTC. V usage is TRBV27 and J usage is TRBJ2-7; 7 nucleotides align to TRBD2. The V and J ends lost 2 bases and 3 bases, in that order; junction bases with no gene match: 4. CDR1 is MNHEY and CDR2 is SMNVEV in the germline V gene (reference sequence). This CDR3 comprises 14 residues.

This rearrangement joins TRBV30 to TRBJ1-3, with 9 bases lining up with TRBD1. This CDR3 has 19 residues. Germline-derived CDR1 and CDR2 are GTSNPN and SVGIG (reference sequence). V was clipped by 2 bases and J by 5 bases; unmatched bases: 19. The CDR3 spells CAWSTPGTGPILPRNTIYF. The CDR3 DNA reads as TGTGCCTGGAGTACCCCCGGGACAGGGCCGATCCTCCCTCGAAACACCATATATTTT.

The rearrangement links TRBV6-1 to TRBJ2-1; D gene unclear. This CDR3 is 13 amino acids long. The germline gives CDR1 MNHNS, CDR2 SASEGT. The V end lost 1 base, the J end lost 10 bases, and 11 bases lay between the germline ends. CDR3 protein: CASSEVVAFEQFF. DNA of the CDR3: TGTGCCAGCAGTGAAGTGGTAGCCTTCGAGCAGTTCTTC.

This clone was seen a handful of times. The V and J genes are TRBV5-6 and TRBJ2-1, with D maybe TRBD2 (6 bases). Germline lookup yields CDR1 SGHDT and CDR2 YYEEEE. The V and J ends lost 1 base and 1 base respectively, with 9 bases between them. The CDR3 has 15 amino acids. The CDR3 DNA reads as TGTGCCAGCAGCTTGATCGCGGGATCCTACAATGAGCAGTTCTTC. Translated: CASSLIAGSYNEQFF.

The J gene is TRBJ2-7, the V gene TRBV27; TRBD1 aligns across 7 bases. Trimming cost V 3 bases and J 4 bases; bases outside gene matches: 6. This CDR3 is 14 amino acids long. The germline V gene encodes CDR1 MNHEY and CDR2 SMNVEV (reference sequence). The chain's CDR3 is CASSLGRGRYEQYF. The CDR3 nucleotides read TGTGCCAGCAGTTTGGGCAGGGGGAGATACGAGCAGTACTTC.